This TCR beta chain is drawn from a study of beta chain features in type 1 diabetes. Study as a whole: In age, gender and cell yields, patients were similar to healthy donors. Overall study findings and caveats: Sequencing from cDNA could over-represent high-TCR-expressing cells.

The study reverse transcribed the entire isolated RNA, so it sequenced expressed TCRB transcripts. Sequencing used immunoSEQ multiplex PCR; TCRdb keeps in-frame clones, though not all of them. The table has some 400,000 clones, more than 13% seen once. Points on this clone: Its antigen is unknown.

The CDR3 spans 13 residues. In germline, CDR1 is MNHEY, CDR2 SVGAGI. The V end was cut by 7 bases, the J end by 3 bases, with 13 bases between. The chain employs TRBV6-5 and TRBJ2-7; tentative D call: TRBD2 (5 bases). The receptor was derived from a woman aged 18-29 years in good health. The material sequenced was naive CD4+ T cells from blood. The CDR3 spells CASKAGGFYEQYF. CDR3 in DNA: TGTGCCAGCAAGGCGGGCGGATTCTACGAGCAGTACTTC.